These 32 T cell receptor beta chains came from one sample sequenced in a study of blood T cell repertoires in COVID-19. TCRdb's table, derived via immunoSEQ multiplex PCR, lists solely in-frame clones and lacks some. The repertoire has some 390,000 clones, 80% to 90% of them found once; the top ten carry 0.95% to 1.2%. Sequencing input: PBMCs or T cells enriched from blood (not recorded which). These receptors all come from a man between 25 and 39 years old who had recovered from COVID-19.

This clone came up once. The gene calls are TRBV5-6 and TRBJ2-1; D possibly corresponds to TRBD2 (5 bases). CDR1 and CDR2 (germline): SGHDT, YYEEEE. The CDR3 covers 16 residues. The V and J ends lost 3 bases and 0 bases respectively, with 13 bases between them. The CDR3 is CASSSLTGSSYNEQFF. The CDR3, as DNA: TGTGCCAGCAGCTCCCTGACGGGAAGCTCCTACAATGAGCAGTTCTTC. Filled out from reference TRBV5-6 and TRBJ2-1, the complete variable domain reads DAGVTQSPTHLIKTRGQQVTLRCSPKSGHDTVSWYQQALGQGPQFIFQYYEEEERQRGNFPDRFSGHQFPNYSSELNVNALLLGDSALYLCASSSLTGSSYNEQFFGPGTRLTVL.

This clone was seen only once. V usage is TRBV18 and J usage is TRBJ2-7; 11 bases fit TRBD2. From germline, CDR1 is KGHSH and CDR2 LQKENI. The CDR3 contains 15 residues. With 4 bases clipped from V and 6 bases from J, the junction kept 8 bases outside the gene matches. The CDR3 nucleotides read TGTGCCAGCTCACTCGGACTAGCGGGTGGAAGCGAGCAGTACTTC. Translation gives CASSLGLAGGSEQYF.

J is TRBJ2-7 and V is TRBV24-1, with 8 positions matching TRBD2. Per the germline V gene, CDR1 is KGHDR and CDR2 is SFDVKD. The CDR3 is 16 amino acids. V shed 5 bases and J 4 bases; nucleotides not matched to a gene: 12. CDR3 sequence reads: CATSAGGGNLPYEQYF. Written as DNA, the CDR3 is TGTGCCACCAGTGCCGGGGGGGGCAACTTACCTTACGAGCAGTACTTC.

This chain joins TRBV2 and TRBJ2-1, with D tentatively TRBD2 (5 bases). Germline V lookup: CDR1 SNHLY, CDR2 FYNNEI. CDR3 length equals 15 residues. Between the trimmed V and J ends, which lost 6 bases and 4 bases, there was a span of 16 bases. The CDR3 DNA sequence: TGTGCCAGCAGGGAGTTGTCGGGGTCTTACAATGAGCAGTTCTTC. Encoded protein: CASRELSGSYNEQFF.

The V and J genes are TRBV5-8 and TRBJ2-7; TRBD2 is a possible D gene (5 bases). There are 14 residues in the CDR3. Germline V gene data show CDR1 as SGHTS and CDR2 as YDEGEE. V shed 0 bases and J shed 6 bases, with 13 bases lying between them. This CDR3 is CASSLAGDASEQYF. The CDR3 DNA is TGTGCCAGCAGCTTGGCCGGGGATGCCTCCGAGCAGTACTTC. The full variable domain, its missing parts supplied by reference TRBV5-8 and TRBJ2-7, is EAGVTQSPTHLIKTRGQQATLRCSPISGHTSVYWYQQALGLGLQFLLWYDEGEERNRGNFPPRFSGRQFPNYSSELNVNALELEDSALYLCASSLAGDASEQYFGPGTRLTVT.

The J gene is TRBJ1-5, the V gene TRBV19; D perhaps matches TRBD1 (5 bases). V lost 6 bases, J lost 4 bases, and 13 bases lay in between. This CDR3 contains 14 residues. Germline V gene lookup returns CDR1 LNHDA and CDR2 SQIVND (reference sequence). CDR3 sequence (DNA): TGTGCCAGTAGGGCGGGGGGAGCAAATCAGCCCCAGCATTTT. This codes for CASRAGGANQPQHF.

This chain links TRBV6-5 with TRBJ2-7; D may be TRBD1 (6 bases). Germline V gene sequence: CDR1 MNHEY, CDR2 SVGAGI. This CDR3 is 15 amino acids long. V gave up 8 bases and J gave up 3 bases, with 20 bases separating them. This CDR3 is CASRSTGTKLYEQYF. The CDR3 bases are TGTGCCAGCCGCTCCACCGGGACAAAACTCTACGAGCAGTACTTC.

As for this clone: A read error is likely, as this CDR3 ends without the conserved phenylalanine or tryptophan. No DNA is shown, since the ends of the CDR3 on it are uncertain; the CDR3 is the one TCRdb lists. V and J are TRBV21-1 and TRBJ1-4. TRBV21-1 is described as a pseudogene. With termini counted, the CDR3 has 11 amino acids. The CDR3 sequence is CASSKRGLYLR.

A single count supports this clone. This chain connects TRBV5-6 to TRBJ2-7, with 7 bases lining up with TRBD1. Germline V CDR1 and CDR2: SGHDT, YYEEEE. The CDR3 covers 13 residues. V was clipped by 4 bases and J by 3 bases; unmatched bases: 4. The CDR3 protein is CASSGTDFYEQYF. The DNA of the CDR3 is TGTGCCAGCAGCGGGACAGACTTCTACGAGCAGTACTTC.

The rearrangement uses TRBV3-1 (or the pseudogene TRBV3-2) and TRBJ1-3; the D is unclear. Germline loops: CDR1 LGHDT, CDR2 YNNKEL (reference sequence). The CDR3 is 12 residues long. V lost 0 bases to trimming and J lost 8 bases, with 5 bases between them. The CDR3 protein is CASSQDLHTIYF. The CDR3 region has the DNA TGTGCCAGCAGCCAAGATCTTCACACCATATATTTT.

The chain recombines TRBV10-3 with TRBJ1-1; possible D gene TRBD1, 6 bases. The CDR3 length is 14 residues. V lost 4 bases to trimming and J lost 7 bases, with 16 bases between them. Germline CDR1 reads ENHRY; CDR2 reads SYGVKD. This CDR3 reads CAISGRGGFGEAFF. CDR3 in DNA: TGTGCCATCAGTGGGAGGGGGGGTTTTGGTGAAGCTTTCTTT.

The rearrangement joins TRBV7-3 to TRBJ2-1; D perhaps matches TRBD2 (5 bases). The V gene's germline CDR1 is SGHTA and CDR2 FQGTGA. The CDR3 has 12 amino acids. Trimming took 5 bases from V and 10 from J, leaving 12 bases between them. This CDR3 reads CASSKSGREQFF. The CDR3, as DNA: TGTGCCAGCAGCAAGAGCGGAAGAGAGCAGTTCTTC.

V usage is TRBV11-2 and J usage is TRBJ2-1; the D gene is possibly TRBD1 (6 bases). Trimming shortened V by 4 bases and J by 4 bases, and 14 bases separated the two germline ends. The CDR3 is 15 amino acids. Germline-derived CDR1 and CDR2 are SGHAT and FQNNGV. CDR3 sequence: CASSSSRGVYNEQFF. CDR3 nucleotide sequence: TGTGCCAGCAGCTCCTCCAGGGGTGTTTACAATGAGCAGTTCTTC.

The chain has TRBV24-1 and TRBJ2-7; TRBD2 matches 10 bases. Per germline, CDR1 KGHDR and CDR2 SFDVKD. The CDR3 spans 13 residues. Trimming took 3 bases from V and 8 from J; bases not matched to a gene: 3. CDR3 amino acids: CATSDLTSGKQYF. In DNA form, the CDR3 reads TGTGCCACCAGTGATCTAACTAGCGGGAAGCAGTACTTC.

Here the CDR3 reads CASSLVPGTGASEKLFF. The CDR3 DNA sequence: TGCGCCAGCAGCTTGGTACCCGGGACAGGGGCCTCCGAAAAACTGTTTTTT. The V call is TRBV5-1, the J call TRBJ1-4, with 10 bases matching TRBD1. CDR3 size: 17 residues. Per the germline V gene, CDR1 is SGHRS and CDR2 is YFSETQ. Trimming cost V 0 bases and J 8 bases; bases outside gene matches: 10.

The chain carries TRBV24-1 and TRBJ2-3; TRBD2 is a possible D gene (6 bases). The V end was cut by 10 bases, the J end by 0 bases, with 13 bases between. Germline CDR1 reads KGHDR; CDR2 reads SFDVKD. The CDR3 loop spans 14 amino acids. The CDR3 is CATATGVSTDTQYF. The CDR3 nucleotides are TGTGCCACGGCGACGGGAGTAAGCACAGATACGCAGTATTTT.

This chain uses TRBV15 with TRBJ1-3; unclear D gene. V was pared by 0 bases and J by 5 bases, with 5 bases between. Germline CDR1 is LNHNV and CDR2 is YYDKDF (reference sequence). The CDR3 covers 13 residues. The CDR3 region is CATSREQRNTIYF. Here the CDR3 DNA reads TGTGCCACCAGCAGAGAACAAAGAAACACCATATATTTT.

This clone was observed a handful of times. The CDR3 here is CASSFRQTATEAFF. For the CDR3, the DNA is TGTGCCAGTAGTTTTCGACAGACTGCCACTGAAGCTTTCTTT. The chain joins TRBV19 to TRBJ1-1; the D gene is possibly TRBD1 (5 bases). CDR1 is LNHDA, CDR2 SQIVND, per germline (reference sequence). This CDR3 is 14 amino acids long. V lost 5 bases and J 4 bases, leaving 14 bases between the germline ends.

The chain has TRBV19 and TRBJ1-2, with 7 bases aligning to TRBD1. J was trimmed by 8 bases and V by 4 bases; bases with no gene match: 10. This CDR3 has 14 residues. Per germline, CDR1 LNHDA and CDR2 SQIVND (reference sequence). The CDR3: CASSSDRELRGYTF. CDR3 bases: TGTGCCAGTAGTAGCGACAGGGAACTTAGGGGCTACACCTTC.

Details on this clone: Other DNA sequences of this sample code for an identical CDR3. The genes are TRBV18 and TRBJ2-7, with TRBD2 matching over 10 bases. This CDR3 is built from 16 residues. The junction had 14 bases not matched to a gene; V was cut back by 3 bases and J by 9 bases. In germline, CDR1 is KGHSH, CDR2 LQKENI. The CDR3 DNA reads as TGTGCCAGCTCACCCTCCCGGCTAGCGGGAGACTTAAGGCAGTACTTC. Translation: CASSPSRLAGDLRQYF.

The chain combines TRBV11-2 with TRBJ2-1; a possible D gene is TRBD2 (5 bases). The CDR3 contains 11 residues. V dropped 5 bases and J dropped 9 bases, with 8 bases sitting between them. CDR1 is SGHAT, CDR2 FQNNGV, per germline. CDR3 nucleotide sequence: TGTGCCAGCAGCACGACTACTGAGCAGTTCTTC. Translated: CASSTTTEQFF.

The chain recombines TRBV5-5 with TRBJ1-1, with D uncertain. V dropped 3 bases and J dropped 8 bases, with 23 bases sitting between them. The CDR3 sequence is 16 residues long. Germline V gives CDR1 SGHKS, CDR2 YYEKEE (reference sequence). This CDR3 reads CASSSYVEEPDEEAFF. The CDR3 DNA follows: TGTGCCAGCAGCTCCTATGTTGAGGAGCCTGACGAGGAAGCTTTCTTT.

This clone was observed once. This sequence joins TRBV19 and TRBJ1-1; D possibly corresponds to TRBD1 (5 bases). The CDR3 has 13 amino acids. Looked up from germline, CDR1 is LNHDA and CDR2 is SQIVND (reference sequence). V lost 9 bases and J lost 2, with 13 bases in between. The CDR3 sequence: CASRDFVNTEAFF. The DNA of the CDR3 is TGTGCCAGCCGGGACTTTGTAAACACTGAAGCTTTCTTT.

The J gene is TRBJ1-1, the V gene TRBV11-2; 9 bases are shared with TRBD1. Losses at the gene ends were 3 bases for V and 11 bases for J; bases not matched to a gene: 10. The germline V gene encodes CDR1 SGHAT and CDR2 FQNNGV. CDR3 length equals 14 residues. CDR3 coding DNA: TGTGCCAGCAGCTTGCACAGGACAGGGGCTCGGGCTTTCTTT. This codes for CASSLHRTGARAFF.

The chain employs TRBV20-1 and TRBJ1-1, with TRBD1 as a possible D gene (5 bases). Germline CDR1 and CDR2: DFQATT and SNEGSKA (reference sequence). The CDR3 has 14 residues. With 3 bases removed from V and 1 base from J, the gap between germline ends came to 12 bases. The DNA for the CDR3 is TGCAGTGCTAGTAAGGGGCTGGGGAACACTGAAGCTTTCTTT. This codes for CSASKGLGNTEAFF.

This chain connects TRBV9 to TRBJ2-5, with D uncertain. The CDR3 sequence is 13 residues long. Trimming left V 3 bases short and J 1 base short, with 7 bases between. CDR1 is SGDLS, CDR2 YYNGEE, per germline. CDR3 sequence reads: CASSDSPQETQYF. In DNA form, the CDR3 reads TGTGCCAGCAGCGACTCACCCCAAGAGACCCAGTACTTC. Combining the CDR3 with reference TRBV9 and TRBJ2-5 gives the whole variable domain DSGVTQTPKHLITATGQRVTLRCSPRSGDLSVYWYQQSLDQGLQFLIQYYNGEERAKGNILERFSAQQFPDLHSELNLSSLELGDSALYFCASSDSPQETQYFGPGTRLLVL.

The DNA of the CDR3 is TGCAGCGTTGAGCTTTTTGGGGGGTTTAACACTGAAGCTTTCTTT. Amino acids: CSVELFGGFNTEAFF. This chain links TRBV29-1 with TRBJ1-1; D is possibly TRBD1 (5 bases). Germline CDR1 is SQVTM and CDR2 is ANQGSEA. The ends were cut back, 3 bases at V and 2 bases at J, with 16 bases in the middle. The CDR3 contains 15 residues.

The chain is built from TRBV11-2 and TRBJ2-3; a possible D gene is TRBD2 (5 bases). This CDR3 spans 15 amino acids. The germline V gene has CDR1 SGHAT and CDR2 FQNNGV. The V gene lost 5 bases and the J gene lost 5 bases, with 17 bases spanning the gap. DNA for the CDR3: TGTGCCAGCAGCCCCTTTCTGTCCGGGGTAGATACGCAGTATTTT. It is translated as CASSPFLSGVDTQYF.

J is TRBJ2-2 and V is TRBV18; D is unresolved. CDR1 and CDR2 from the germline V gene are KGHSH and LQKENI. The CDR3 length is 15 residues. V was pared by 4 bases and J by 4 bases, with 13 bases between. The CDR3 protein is CASSLQQSFTGELFF. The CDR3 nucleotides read TGTGCCAGCTCACTGCAACAGAGTTTCACCGGGGAGCTGTTTTTT.

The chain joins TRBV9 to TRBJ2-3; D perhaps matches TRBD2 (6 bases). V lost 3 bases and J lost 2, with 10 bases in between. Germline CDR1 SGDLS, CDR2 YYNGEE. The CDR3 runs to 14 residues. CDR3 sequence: CASSAGLTTDTQYF. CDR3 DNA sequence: TGTGCCAGCAGCGCGGGACTTACCACAGATACGCAGTATTTT. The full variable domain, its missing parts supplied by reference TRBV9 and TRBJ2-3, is DSGVTQTPKHLITATGQRVTLRCSPRSGDLSVYWYQQSLDQGLQFLIQYYNGEERAKGNILERFSAQQFPDLHSELNLSSLELGDSALYFCASSAGLTTDTQYFGPGTRLTVL.

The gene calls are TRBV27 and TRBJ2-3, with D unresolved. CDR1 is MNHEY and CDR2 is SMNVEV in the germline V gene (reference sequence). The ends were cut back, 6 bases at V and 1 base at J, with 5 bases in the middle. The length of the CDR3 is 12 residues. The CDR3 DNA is TGTGCCAGCAGACCAGGCACAGATACGCAGTATTTT. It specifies CASRPGTDTQYF.

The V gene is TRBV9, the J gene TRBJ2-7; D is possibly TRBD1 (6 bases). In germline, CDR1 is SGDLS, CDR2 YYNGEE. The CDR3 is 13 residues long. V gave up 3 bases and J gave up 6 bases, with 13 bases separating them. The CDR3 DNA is TGTGCCAGCAGCGCGAGTGGGGGCCTCGAGCAGTACTTC. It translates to CASSASGGLEQYF.